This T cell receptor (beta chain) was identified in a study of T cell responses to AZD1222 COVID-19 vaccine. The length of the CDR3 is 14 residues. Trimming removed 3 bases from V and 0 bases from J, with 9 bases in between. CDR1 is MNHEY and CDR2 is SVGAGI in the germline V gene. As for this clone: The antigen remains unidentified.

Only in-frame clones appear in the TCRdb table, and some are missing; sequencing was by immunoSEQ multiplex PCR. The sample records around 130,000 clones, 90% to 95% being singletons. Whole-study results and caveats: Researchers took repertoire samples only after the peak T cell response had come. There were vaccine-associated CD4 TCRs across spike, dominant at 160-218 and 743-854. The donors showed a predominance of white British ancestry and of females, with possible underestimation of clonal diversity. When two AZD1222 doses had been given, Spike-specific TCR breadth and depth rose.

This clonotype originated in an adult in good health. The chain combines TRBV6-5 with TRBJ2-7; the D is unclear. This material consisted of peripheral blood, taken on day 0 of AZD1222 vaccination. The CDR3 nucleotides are TGTGCCAGCAGTTATAGGCAGAACTCCTACGAGCAGTACTTC. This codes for CASSYRQNSYEQYF.